This T cell receptor (beta chain) was captured by sequencing in a study of T cell repertoires in cytomegalovirus infection. Turning to the study itself: Indications came from public TCR beta signatures; they pointed to CMV infection and to a matching HLA type.

Study outcomes and limitations: CMV carriers having the relevant HLA were flagged by cumulative public TCR beta family frequency. Clonotypes of TCR beta that were HLA-C-restricted and CMV-specific dominated the ex vivo response.

In TCRdb, the reads were re-called with MiXCR into one record per CDR3 protein. This sample has over 150,000 distinct CDR3 sequences; 13% to 15% occur once, and the top ten carry roughly 30%. Germline trimming cut 5 bases from V and 5 bases from J; bases unmatched to any gene: 7. CDR1 is SEHNR and CDR2 is FQNEAQ in the germline V gene (reference sequence). The CDR3 runs to 14 residues. This clonotype was observed a few times. Its antigen is unidentified. Input material: PBMCs. This rearrangement joins TRBV7-9 to TRBJ1-1; 8 bases map to TRBD1. The clonotype was recovered from a human donor in good health (CMV status not recorded). Some clones in this sample may be carry-over from other donors' samples. The CDR3 loop reads CASSGRGRGTEAFF. CDR3 nucleotides: TGTGCCAGCAGCGGCAGGGGGCGCGGAACTGAAGCTTTCTTT.